These 18 T cell receptor beta chains were all obtained from the same sample, sequenced in a study of T cell responses to AZD1222 COVID-19 vaccine. Clones were read by immunoSEQ multiplex PCR, and TCRdb kept only the in-frame ones, dropping some. The table includes 130,000 to 150,000 clones, under 95% detected once. The specimen comprised peripheral blood, sampled on day 0 of AZD1222 vaccination. These TCRs come from an adult in good health.

This sequence joins TRBV7-8 and TRBJ1-1; D is uncertain. Trimming left V 2 bases short and J 0 bases short, with 7 bases between. Germline V gene data show CDR1 as SGHVS and CDR2 as FQNEAQ. This CDR3 contains 14 residues. The CDR3 DNA is TGTGCCAGCAGCTTATTAGCAGTGAACACTGAAGCTTTCTTT. Translated: CASSLLAVNTEAFF.

The chain uses TRBV18 and TRBJ2-5; TRBD2 might be the D (5 bases). Germline V gene lookup returns CDR1 KGHSH and CDR2 LQKENI. Deletions cut 3 bases from V and 0 bases from J, with 8 bases between. This CDR3 region has 14 residues. As DNA, the CDR3 is TGTGCCAGCTCACCTTCCGGGGACCAAGAGACCCAGTACTTC. Its protein is CASSPSGDQETQYF.

The chain is built from TRBV4-1 and TRBJ2-3; 11 nucleotides line up with TRBD2. The V gene end was trimmed by 1 base and the J gene end by 3 bases; junction bases not matched to a gene: 3. Per the germline V gene, CDR1 is MGHRA and CDR2 is YSYEKL. CDR3 length: 16 amino acids. The CDR3 region is CASSQVGTSGTDTQYF. The CDR3 DNA reads as TGCGCCAGCAGCCAAGTTGGGACTAGCGGAACAGATACGCAGTATTTT.

The chain couples TRBV6-1 to TRBJ1-1; the D gene is possibly TRBD1 (5 bases). The germline V gene has CDR1 MNHNS and CDR2 SASEGT. Trimming removed 2 bases at V and 7 bases at J, with 14 bases between. The CDR3 extends over 14 amino acids. CDR3 sequence (DNA): TGTGCCAGCAGTGAATGGGGGGGATCGAGTGAAGCTTTCTTT. Its translation is CASSEWGGSSEAFF.

V gene TRBV5-5 combines with J gene TRBJ2-1; 8 bases fit TRBD1. This CDR3 has 14 amino acids. Germline-derived CDR1 and CDR2 are SGHKS and YYEKEE (reference sequence). Trimming cost V 4 bases and J 7 bases; bases outside gene matches: 7. The CDR3 DNA is TGTGCCAGCAGCAGGGGACAGGAGCGGAATGAGCAGTTCTTC. Its protein is CASSRGQERNEQFF.

This clone was recorded a few times. The chain recombines TRBV6-5 with TRBJ1-6, with 7 bases fitting TRBD1. The CDR3 is 15 amino acids. Unmatched junction bases numbered 4, after V lost 2 bases and J lost 6 bases. Germline V gene lookup returns CDR1 MNHEY and CDR2 SVGAGI. The DNA of the CDR3 is TGTGCCAGCAGTTACAAGGGACAGAGTAATTCACCCCTCCACTTT. The encoded protein is CASSYKGQSNSPLHF.

This rearrangement joins TRBV5-5 to TRBJ2-3; D not certain. This CDR3 region has 13 residues. The germline V gene has CDR1 SGHKS and CDR2 YYEKEE (reference sequence). Trimming left V 1 base short and J 1 base short, with 4 bases between. CDR3 in amino acids: CASSLQGTDTQYF. The CDR3 DNA follows: TGTGCCAGCAGCTTGCAGGGCACAGATACGCAGTATTTT.

The chain uses TRBV14 and TRBJ1-2; TRBD1 agrees at 7 bases. Trimming removed 8 bases from V and 0 bases from J; junction bases left unmatched: 3. Germline V gives CDR1 SGHDN, CDR2 FVKESK. CDR3 length: 13 amino acids. The CDR3: CASGTATNYGYTF. The CDR3 nucleotides read TGTGCCAGCGGGACAGCAACTAACTATGGCTACACCTTC. Full variable domain (remainder filled in from reference TRBV14 and TRBJ1-2): EAGVTQFPSHSVIEKGQTVTLRCDPISGHDNLYWYRRVMGKEIKFLLHFVKESKQDESGMPNNRFLAERTGGTYSTLKVQPAELEDSGVYFCASGTATNYGYTFGSGTRLTVV.

The CDR3 nucleotides are TGTGCCAGCAGTGAGGAGGGAGGCACTGAAGCTTTCTTT. Its translation: CASSEEGGTEAFF. The chain joins TRBV2 to TRBJ1-1, with D hard to call. CDR1 and CDR2 (germline): SNHLY, FYNNEI. V lost 3 bases, J lost 4 bases, and 9 bases lay in between. CDR3 size: 13 residues.

V gene TRBV6-1 combines with J gene TRBJ2-7, with D hard to call. Trimming pared 2 bases from V and 0 bases from J, leaving 14 bases between. The germline CDR1 and CDR2 sequences are MNHNS and SASEGT. The CDR3 has 16 residues. This CDR3 is CASSERRTQHSYEQYF. In nucleotides, the CDR3 is TGTGCCAGCAGTGAACGCAGGACGCAACACTCCTACGAGCAGTACTTC.

V gene TRBV9 combines with J gene TRBJ1-4, with D hard to call. Germline CDR1 is SGDLS and CDR2 is YYNGEE. V was cut by 4 bases and J by 7 bases, with 17 bases left in between. The CDR3 totals 15 residues. The CDR3 loop reads CASSTMGERGEKLFF. The CDR3 nucleotides read TGTGCCAGCAGCACAATGGGCGAAAGAGGTGAAAAACTGTTTTTT.

The rearrangement joins TRBV28 to TRBJ1-1; TRBD1 agrees at 10 bases. CDR1 is MDHEN, CDR2 SYDVKM, per germline. The V and J ends lost 2 bases and 1 base, in that order; junction bases with no gene match: 1. The CDR3 sequence is 15 residues long. Here the CDR3 reads CASSLGDRGNTEAFF. The CDR3, as DNA: TGTGCCAGCAGTTTAGGGGACAGGGGGAACACTGAAGCTTTCTTT.

This rearrangement joins TRBV25-1 to TRBJ2-1, with unresolved D. This CDR3 has 13 amino acids. Germline V lookup: CDR1 MGHDK, CDR2 SYGVNS. V was shortened by 3 bases and J by 3 bases, with 6 bases between the two germline ends. The CDR3 DNA is TGTGCCAGCAGTGATCCTGGCTACAATGAGCAGTTCTTC. Its protein product is CASSDPGYNEQFF. Using reference TRBV25-1 and TRBJ2-1 for the parts outside the CDR3, the full variable domain is EADIYQTPRYLVIGTGKKITLECSQTMGHDKMYWYQQDPGMELHLIHYSYGVNSTEKGDLSSESTVSRIRTEHFPLTLESARPSHTSQYLCASSDPGYNEQFFGPGTRLTVL.

The rearrangement joins TRBV18 to TRBJ2-1, with D hard to call. Germline V gene data show CDR1 as KGHSH and CDR2 as LQKENI. Trimming removed 2 bases at V and 10 bases at J, with 15 bases between. The CDR3 extends over 14 amino acids. CDR3 sequence: CASSPELNTDEQFF. DNA for the CDR3: TGTGCCAGCTCACCAGAGCTCAATACGGACGAGCAGTTCTTC.

The genes are TRBV7-9 and TRBJ1-4; D not resolved. The CDR3 has 15 amino acids. V was pared by 2 bases and J by 6 bases, with 13 bases between. Germline CDR1 and CDR2: SEHNR and FQNEAQ (reference sequence). CDR3 residues: CASSLIVATDEKLFF. In nucleotides, the CDR3 is TGTGCCAGCAGCTTAATTGTGGCGACGGATGAAAAACTGTTTTTT.

The V and J genes are TRBV6-5 and TRBJ1-3, with a weak D call TRBD1 (5 bases). The germline V gene encodes CDR1 MNHEY and CDR2 SVGAGI. This CDR3 has 13 amino acids. Between the trimmed V and J ends, which lost 6 bases and 8 bases, there was a span of 14 bases. The CDR3 region has the DNA TGTGCCAGCAGGACCAGGGTCGGAGACACCATATATTTT. Its translation is CASRTRVGDTIYF.

The genes are TRBV5-4 and TRBJ1-1; tentatively, D is TRBD1 (6 bases). CDR1 is SGHNT and CDR2 is YYREEE in the germline V gene (reference sequence). This CDR3 is 14 amino acids long. Trimming cost V 1 base and J 5 bases, with 12 bases left between them. CDR3 protein: CASSLRQGITEAFF. DNA of the CDR3: TGTGCCAGCAGCTTGAGGCAGGGGATTACTGAAGCTTTCTTT.

The chain uses TRBV6-2 or TRBV6-3 and TRBJ1-1; D is uncertain. The germline V gene encodes CDR1 MNHEY and CDR2 SVGEGT. The CDR3 has 17 residues. The ends were cut back, 2 bases at V and 1 base at J, with 17 bases in the middle. The CDR3 nucleotides read TGTGCCAGCAGTTACCCCCAGGTTGCGGCGCGGAACACTGAAGCTTTCTTT. Amino acids: CASSYPQVAARNTEAFF.